The clone carrying this T cell receptor beta chain was seen a handful of times. Antigen: not known. Isolated PBMCs totaled at least 7 million in each sample. Extraction yielded at least 5 micrograms of total RNA per sample. These data belong to a study of blood T cells in healthy people across ages. A sample-barcoded 5' primer and a J-beta primer mix were used in a second PCR of about 6 to 11 cycles. Each cDNA molecule, via a template-switch adaptor with 12 random nucleotides, was tagged. MiXCR was run by TCRdb on the 5' RACE reads, yielding one entry per CDR3 protein. The sample records 1.6 million or so distinct CDR3 sequences, 30% to 35% being singletons. General observations from the study: Naive CD4+ cell counts and diversity both ran higher in long-lived than in aged donors.

Trimming took off 3 bases at V and 0 bases at J, with 9 bases between the two ends. Germline-derived CDR1 and CDR2 are MGHRA and YSYEKL. This CDR3 has 14 residues. The sample was blood. This clonotype was sampled from a woman aged 30 to 39 in good health. The rearrangement joins TRBV4-1 to TRBJ2-7; no clear D. The CDR3 reads CASSQIRSSYEQYF. The CDR3 DNA follows: TGCGCCAGCAGCCAGATTCGGAGCTCCTACGAGCAGTACTTC.